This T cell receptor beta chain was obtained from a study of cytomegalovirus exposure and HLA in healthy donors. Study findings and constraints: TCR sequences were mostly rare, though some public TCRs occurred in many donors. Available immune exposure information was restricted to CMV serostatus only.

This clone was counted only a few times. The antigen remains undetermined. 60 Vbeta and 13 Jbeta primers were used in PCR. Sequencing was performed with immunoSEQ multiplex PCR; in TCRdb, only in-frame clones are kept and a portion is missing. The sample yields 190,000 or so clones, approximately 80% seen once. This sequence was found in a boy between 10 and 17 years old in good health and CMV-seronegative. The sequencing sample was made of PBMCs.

CDR3 sequence (DNA): TGTGCCAGCAGCGCAAGATCGGGACAGGGTAATGAAAAACTGTTTTTT. Translation gives CASSARSGQGNEKLFF. This sequence joins TRBV9 and TRBJ1-4; 9 bases are a match to TRBD1. This CDR3 contains 16 residues. The junction had 7 bases not matched to a gene; V was cut back by 3 bases and J by 4 bases. Germline CDR1 reads SGDLS; CDR2 reads YYNGEE.